This T cell receptor beta chain was retrieved from a study of CD8 T cells in Susac syndrome (dated by TCRdb to the late 2010s). About the study as a whole: Among the Susac syndrome patients who were sequenced, clinically active disease was present in five or six and clinical remission was observed in 8 or 9. Repertoire sequencing was used to test whether CD8+ T cell activation and differentiation in Susac syndrome was antigen driven. At the time of blood withdrawal, Susac syndrome patients were either therapy-naive, taking corticosteroids (with some also receiving IVIg), or on IVIg alone. Clonality of the CD8+ T cell repertoire was compared between over 10 healthy donors, approximately 14 Susac syndrome patients and around 16 multiple sclerosis patients.

Peripheral blood CD8+ and CD4+ T cells from healthy donors, Susac syndrome patients and multiple sclerosis patients were profiled using high-throughput TCR beta sequencing. The Susac syndrome patients fulfilled recently defined diagnostic criteria for definite or probable disease. Bulk CD8+ and CD4+ T cells were purified magnetically by negative isolation, whereas CD8+ TEMRA cells were enriched by FACS. Blood was collected in EDTA tubes and processed within 24 hours, with PBMCs isolated through density gradient centrifugation. PBMCs intended for TCR sequencing were cryopreserved in liquid nitrogen and thawed later in a water bath at 37 degrees C. Purity of sorted or isolated CD4+, CD8+ and CD8+ TEMRA cells was at least 90%. As regards this clonotype: Its antigen is unknown. No much larger clone is present one base from it, and per-base qualities are unavailable.

The full study reports these points: In the total CD8+ and CD8+ TEMRA repertoires, roughly 15 and five Susac-specific public clones, respectively, were identified. The TCR sequencing and HLA analysis was acknowledged to have included a relatively small number of individuals. Clonal expansion was seen in Susac syndrome CD8+ repertoires, peaking in CD8+ TEMRA cells and being greater in clinically active patients than in remitting ones.

RNA was extracted using the RNeasy kit, and about 0.45 to 1 ug of the RNA was reverse transcribed with random hexamers. The immunoSEQ multiplex PCR assay, covering 54 Vbeta and 13 Jbeta segments, was used to amplify TCR beta CDR3 regions. To correct PCR amplification bias, a synthetic template baseline was used for both primer optimization and computational correction. The paper's processing steps were these. Reads were annotated to V, D and J genes per IMGT and analyzed with immunoSEQ Analyzer, keeping only productive sequences. Clonality was calculated as one minus the Shannon entropy normalized by log2 of the number of productive unique sequences. For each patient and control, public and private clones were evaluated among the 100 most prevalent clones. Clones were defined as Susac-specific when absent from the healthy and MS cohorts, from roughly 1,100 published viral clones and from other ImmuneACCESS disease sequences. TCRdb reanalyzed the raw reads on its own, using fastp at Q25 for trimming and MiXCR for clone calling, and kept in-frame beta chains. One record per CDR3 amino acid sequence lists the most common genes and DNA. V and J calls and clone size were set by TCRdb, not the authors. This sample lists some 130,000 distinct CDR3 sequences; 95% were detected once. In total, the top ten clones hold about 0.18% of the sample.

Sequences SGHTA (CDR1) and FQGNSA (CDR2) are obtained from the germline V gene. Inclusive of the bounding cysteine and phenylalanine, the CDR3 is 16 residues long. Solely the CDR3 DNA is kept, with 48 bases framed from the first base. V is trimmed back by 5 bases and J by 0 bases, and the junction contains 5 bases that no gene match accounts for. The sequence was collected from a human donor with Susac syndrome. Sequenced sample: CD8+ T cells from PBMCs. The V gene is TRBV7-2 and the J gene is TRBJ2-1; TRBD2 fits 9 bases in the junction. The CDR3 amino acid sequence is: CASSAGTSSSYNEQFF. At the DNA level, the sequence is TGTGCCAGCAGCGCAGGGACTAGCAGCTCCTACAATGAGCAGTTCTTC.